This T cell receptor beta chain emerged from a study of human T cells and chemical hapten exposure. Study conclusions and caveats: Positive correlation was observed between PT1 expanded TCR counts and patch test score.

As for time point: patch test 2, 6 weeks after DPC sensitization. Treatment here: therapeutic diphenylcyclopropenone sensitization with weekly scalp DPC. This clonotype was seen more than once but under ten times. Its specificity is not known. MiXCR, applied by TCRdb to the RACE reads, yields one record per CDR3 protein. This table holds 80,000 to 100,000 distinct CDR3 sequences, about 9.6% found once. The sequence was collected from a woman aged 40-49 years with alopecia areata. Some clones in this sample may be carry-over from other donors' samples. Sequences were derived from whole blood, sampled in connection with sensitization to the hapten diphenylcyclopropenone (DPC).

CDR3 coding DNA: TGTGCCAGCAGCTCCGTAGGGGGTTTCGGTATAGAGACCCAGTACTTC. Residues: CASSSVGGFGIETQYF. This sequence joins TRBV5-5 and TRBJ2-5, with D possibly being TRBD1 (6 bases). The CDR3 runs to 16 residues. Germline V gene lookup returns CDR1 SGHKS and CDR2 YYEKEE (reference sequence). V was shortened by 3 bases and J by 4 bases, with 19 bases between the two germline ends.